The T cell receptor beta chain described here comes from a study of blood T cell repertoires in COVID-19. Study context: Whether acute or convalescent, the COVID-19 samples came from the United States, Italy and Spain. Sample material is recorded as cDNA or gDNA derived from T cells, B-cell-depleted T cells, or PBMCs.

This clone was counted only a few times. Seattle's enrolled individuals joined amid active infection and were then monitored longitudinally. Source study methods: By means of reference gene primer amplification, nucleated cell counts were estimated. Profiled with immunoSEQ multiplex PCR; TCRdb holds only in-frame clones, not every one. D and trimming were read from the DNA, whereas the V and J calls and clone size are those reported in that table. The table shows about 350,000 clones, with about nine tenths occurring only once. The CDR3 length is 17 residues. V gave up 8 bases and J gave up 7 bases; unmatched junction bases: 15. Per the germline V gene, CDR1 is WNHNN and CDR2 is SYGVQD (reference sequence).

V and J are TRBV10-1 and TRBJ1-6, with 9 bases lining up with TRBD1. The sample was peripheral blood. The TCR sequence derives from a woman in her seventies with COVID-19, enrolled during active disease. CDR3 sequence: CASPTTHGDRANSPLHF. In DNA form, the CDR3 reads TGCGCCAGCCCAACGACCCATGGGGACAGGGCGAATTCACCCCTCCACTTT.